These T cell receptor beta chains were read from a single sample in a study of blood T cell repertoires in COVID-19. Assay used: immunoSEQ multiplex PCR; TCRdb lists only in-frame clones, some missing. The top ten clones hold about 4.6% of a sample with approximately 75,000 clones, more than 80% of them seen once. Sequencing input: peripheral blood. The receptor set was obtained from a man older than 75 with acute or convalescent COVID-19. Both conserved end residues are part of each CDR3. The D gene is left open where the match is weak. Rows give clone size only sometimes, using once, few, many, or a class for an expanded clone.

j_call clone_size d_call v_call cdr3_nt cdr3_aa
TRBJ2-1 . TRBD2 TRBV24-1 TGTGCCACCAGTGATCCGGGGGTCAGGACTAGCGGGAGGTTTCCCTCCTACAATGAGCAGTTCTTC CATSDPGVRTSGRFPSYNEQFF
TRBJ2-7 few . TRBV7-2 TGTGCCAGCAGCTTAGACTCCACCCCCCCCTTCTACGAGCAGTACTTC CASSLDSTPPFYEQYF
TRBJ2-3 once TRBD1 TRBV19 TGTGCCAGTAGTCGAGCAGGGGGCGCAGAGATAGATACGCAGTATTTT CASSRAGGAEIDTQYF
TRBJ2-1 . TRBD2 TRBV11-2 TGTGCCAGCAGCATTCATAGCGGGAGAGGCAATGAGCAGTTCTTC CASSIHSGRGNEQFF
TRBJ1-4 few . TRBV10-1 TGCGCCAGCAGTGATGGGGGGAATCCTGAAAAACTGTTTTTT CASSDGGNPEKLFF
TRBJ2-1 . TRBD2 TRBV7-8 TGTGCCAGCAGCTTAGCCCCCCCTCTAGCGGGAGTCCCATACAATGAGCAGTTCTTC CASSLAPPLAGVPYNEQFF
TRBJ2-5 . TRBD1 TRBV5-1 TGCGCCAGCAGCGACACAGGGGGCAGGGAGACCCAGTACTTC CASSDTGGRETQYF
TRBJ1-2 few TRBD1 TRBV5-6 TGTGCCAGCAGCTCCCGGGACAGCTATGGCTACACCTTC CASSSRDSYGYTF
TRBJ1-1 few TRBD1 TRBV6-5 TGTGCCAGCAGTTTAGCCTGGACAGGTGAAGCTTTCTTT CASSLAWTGEAFF
TRBJ1-2 . TRBD1 TRBV7-2 TGTGCCAGCAGTGAATCAGGACAGGGATATGGCTACACCTTC CASSESGQGYGYTF
TRBJ2-2 few . TRBV5-6 TGTGCCAGCAGCTTGGGACCCGACATTAACACCGGGGAGCTGTTTTTT CASSLGPDINTGELFF
TRBJ2-6 . . TRBV24-1 TGTGCCACCAGTGATCCGCGGAGCCAACCATTCTCTGGGGCCAACGTCCTGACTTTC CATSDPRSQPFSGANVLTF
TRBJ2-1 . TRBD1 TRBV19 TGTGCCAGTACCGGAGGTCAAAGGGGGCACAATGAGCAGTTCTTC CASTGGQRGHNEQFF
TRBJ1-3 . TRBD1 TRBV19 TGTGCCAGTAGTAAATCCGGGACAGGGGGAAACACCATATATTTT CASSKSGTGGNTIYF
TRBJ2-3 once . TRBV2 TGTGCCAGCAGCATGATACAGGCCACAGATACGCAGTATTTT CASSMIQATDTQYF
TRBJ2-7 . TRBD1 TRBV11-2 TGTGCCAGCAGCTTCCGGGACAGGGAAATTGGGCAGTACTTC CASSFRDREIGQYF
TRBJ2-7 once TRBD2 TRBV5-1 TGCGCCAGCAGCTCCTCTAGCGGGAGACGCGAGCAGTACTTC CASSSSSGRREQYF
TRBJ2-5 . TRBD2 TRBV5-4 TGTGCCAGCAGCTTCGGACTAGCGGGAGGACACCAAGAGACCCAGTACTTC CASSFGLAGGHQETQYF
TRBJ2-7 . . TRBV5-1 TGCGCCAGCAGCTTTCGGAGGGGGGGGGAGCAGTACTTC CASSFRRGGEQYF
TRBJ2-5 once TRBD2 TRBV6-1 TGTGCCAGCAGTGACACTAGCGGGGGGGCCCTGAGGGAGACCCAGTACTTC CASSDTSGGALRETQYF
TRBJ2-3 . TRBD2 TRBV30 TGTGCCTGGACACACCAGCGGGGTCGCACAGATACGCAGTATTTT CAWTHQRGRTDTQYF
TRBJ1-2 few . TRBV18 TGTGCCAGCTCACCACCCGGAGGGGACAACTATGGCTACACCTTC CASSPPGGDNYGYTF
TRBJ2-3 . TRBD1 TRBV27 TGTGCCAGCAGTCCGGGTACAGGGGACACAGATACGCAGTATTTT CASSPGTGDTDTQYF
TRBJ2-1 once TRBD2 TRBV5-1 TGCGCCAGCAGCTTGGACATAGCGGGAGTCGACAATGAGCAGTTCTTC CASSLDIAGVDNEQFF
TRBJ2-7 few TRBD1 TRBV7-2 TGTGCCAGCAGCTTAGGCAGAGTGGGACAGGGATACGAGCAGTACTTC CASSLGRVGQGYEQYF
TRBJ1-5 . . TRBV18 TGTGCCAGCTCACCTCCTGGGACACCGGTAAATCAGCCCCAGCATTTT CASSPPGTPVNQPQHF
TRBJ1-5 once . TRBV19 TGTGCCAGTAGTATAGGCAGTAATAGCAATCAGCCCCAGCATTTT CASSIGSNSNQPQHF
TRBJ2-2 . . TRBV7-2 TGTGCCAGCAGCTTAGTGCAGTTCGCCGGGGAGCTGTTTTTT CASSLVQFAGELFF
TRBJ2-6 . . TRBV9 TGTGCCAGCAGCAACAAAAGATCCACAGGGCTCGGGGCCAACGTCCTGACTTTC CASSNKRSTGLGANVLTF
TRBJ1-2 . . TRBV5-1 TGCGCCAGCAGCCCCGACATTAACTATGGCTACACCTTC CASSPDINYGYTF
TRBJ1-5 . . TRBV6-1 TGTGCCAGCAGTGAAATCACAGTTGATCAGCCCCAGCATTTT CASSEITVDQPQHF
TRBJ2-3 . TRBD2 TRBV29-1 TGCAGCGTTGAATCAGCGGGGGGCACAGATACGCAGTATTTT CSVESAGGTDTQYF
TRBJ2-1 . . TRBV3-1/TRBV3-2 TGTGCCAGCAGCCAAGGATCGGGGATCAATCAGTTCTTC CASSQGSGINQFF
TRBJ1-1 . . TRBV2 TGTGCCAGCAGTGAAATGAGGCTGAACACTGAAGCTTTCTTT CASSEMRLNTEAFF
TRBJ2-7 . . TRBV27 TGTGCCAGCAGTCAACGACAGCCACTATCCTACGAGCAGTACTTC CASSQRQPLSYEQYF
TRBJ1-1 . . TRBV5-4 TGTGCCAGCAGCTTGGCCGGTGGGGGCGGTTTAGCTTTCTTT CASSLAGGGGLAFF
TRBJ2-7 . . TRBV3-1/TRBV3-2 TGTGCCAGCAGCCAGGGTTCTTTGAACTACCCGACCTACGAGCAGTACTTC CASSQGSLNYPTYEQYF
TRBJ1-6 . . TRBV27 TGTGCCAGCAGCTTGCTATATAATTCACCCCTCCACTTT CASSLLYNSPLHF
TRBJ2-7 few TRBD1 TRBV6-2/TRBV6-3 TGTGCCAGCAGTTACTCCGCCCGGACAGGGATCTACGAGCAGTACTTC CASSYSARTGIYEQYF
TRBJ2-1 . TRBD2 TRBV5-3 TGTGCCAGAAGCTTCGGGAGGTTGAATGAGCAGTTCTTC CARSFGRLNEQFF
TRBJ1-2 . TRBD1 TRBV6-6 TGTGCCAGCAGCCTGACAACAGGGGGCTATGGCTACACCTTC CASSLTTGGYGYTF
TRBJ2-5 . TRBD2 TRBV7-8 TGTGCCAGCAGCTTAGCGGGGGCGGGACTAGCGACTCAAGAGACCCAGTACTTC CASSLAGAGLATQETQYF
TRBJ2-4 . TRBD1 TRBV6-5 TGTGCCAGCAGTTACTCGACAGGGAACAAAAACATTCAGTACTTC CASSYSTGNKNIQYF
TRBJ1-1 . TRBD1 TRBV11-3 TGTGCCAGCAGCCGGGACAGGGAGGAAACTGAAGCTTTCTTT CASSRDREETEAFF
TRBJ1-4 once . TRBV30 TGTGCCTGGCAGGCGAACGGTTTGAAACTGTTTTTT CAWQANGLKLFF